Below, 21 T cell receptor beta chains from the same sample are listed, as sequenced in a study of CD8 T cells in Susac syndrome. A quantity of roughly 0.5 to 1 ug RNA underwent reverse transcription using random hexamers. TCRdb independently ran MiXCR on the immunoSEQ multiplex PCR reads; one entry per CDR3 protein. The sample has a few hundred thousand distinct CDR3 sequences, approximately 95% seen once. Sample: CD4+ T cells from PBMCs. These TCRs come from a human donor with multiple sclerosis.

This rearrangement joins TRBV30 to TRBJ2-7; 8 bases agree with TRBD1. CDR3 size: 13 residues. Per germline, CDR1 GTSNPN and CDR2 SVGIG (reference sequence). V gave up 5 bases and J gave up 3 bases; unmatched junction bases: 6. CDR3 bases: TGTGCCTGGCGACGACAGGGGATCTACGAGCAGTACTTC. Its translation: CAWRRQGIYEQYF.

The chain joins TRBV27 to TRBJ1-5; unclear D gene. The germline V gene has CDR1 MNHEY and CDR2 SMNVEV (reference sequence). The CDR3 is made up of 13 amino acids. The ends were cut back, 6 bases at V and 9 bases at J, with 15 bases in the middle. The CDR3 DNA follows: TGTGCCAGCAGCCCAAGTAGTGGCTGGCCCCAGCATTTT. Protein product: CASSPSSGWPQHF.

The V and J genes are TRBV25-1 and TRBJ2-5; unclear D gene. CDR3 length equals 15 residues. Germline CDR1 reads MGHDK; CDR2 reads SYGVNS. V was clipped by 3 bases and J by 1 base, with 12 bases between them. The CDR3, as DNA: TGTGCCAGCAGTGATGGTCAGAAACTCCAAGAGACCCAGTACTTC. It encodes CASSDGQKLQETQYF. The complete variable domain, with remaining parts taken from reference TRBV25-1 and TRBJ2-5, reads EADIYQTPRYLVIGTGKKITLECSQTMGHDKMYWYQQDPGMELHLIHYSYGVNSTEKGDLSSESTVSRIRTEHFPLTLESARPSHTSQYLCASSDGQKLQETQYFGPGTRLLVL.

The chain couples TRBV18 to TRBJ1-1; D is uncertain. The length of the CDR3 is 16 residues. V was shortened by 0 bases and J by 1 base, with 12 bases between the two germline ends. Germline values: CDR1 KGHSH, CDR2 LQKENI. The CDR3 spells CASSPPNGITNTEAFF. The CDR3 DNA reads as TGTGCCAGCTCACCACCGAACGGGATCACGAACACTGAAGCTTTCTTT.

The V gene is TRBV25-1, the J gene TRBJ2-7, with 9 bases fitting TRBD2. The trim removed 5 bases at V and 3 bases at J, leaving 2 bases unmatched. The CDR3 totals 13 residues. Germline CDR1 MGHDK, CDR2 SYGVNS. CDR3 sequence: CASSLAGVYEQYF. The DNA of the CDR3 is TGTGCCAGCAGTTTAGCGGGGGTCTACGAGCAGTACTTC.

This rearrangement joins TRBV7-2 to TRBJ2-2; the D call may be TRBD1 or TRBD2 (6 bases each). This CDR3 contains 16 residues. Germline V gene sequence: CDR1 SGHTA, CDR2 FQGNSA. Deletions cut 3 bases from V and 0 bases from J, with 11 bases between. CDR3 residues: CASSFGGASNTGELFF. In DNA, the CDR3 is TGTGCCAGCAGCTTCGGGGGCGCCTCGAACACCGGGGAGCTGTTTTTT. The full variable domain, with the rest looked up from reference TRBV7-2 and TRBJ2-2, is GAGVSQSPSNKVTEKGKDVELRCDPISGHTALYWYRQSLGQGLEFLIYFQGNSAPDKSGLPSDRFSAERTGGSVSTLTIQRTQQEDSAVYLCASSFGGASNTGELFFGEGSRLTVL.

The chain is built from TRBV3-1 and TRBJ1-1, with D perhaps TRBD1 (5 bases). Trimming stripped 3 bases from V and 1 base from J, with 9 bases between. The CDR3 runs 14 residues. CDR1 and CDR2 (germline): LGHDT, YNNKEL (reference sequence). The CDR3 DNA is TGTGCCAGCAGCCAGGGACTCCCGAACACTGAAGCTTTCTTT. Residues: CASSQGLPNTEAFF.

The rearrangement joins TRBV9 to TRBJ2-3, with 9 bases aligning to TRBD1. V lost 2 bases and J lost 4; bases outside the gene matches: 8. This CDR3 comprises 16 residues. Germline CDR1 reads SGDLS; CDR2 reads YYNGEE. The CDR3 loop is CASSVRPRQGADTQYF. CDR3 sequence (DNA): TGTGCCAGCAGCGTCCGACCTAGACAGGGGGCAGATACGCAGTATTTT.

Only a few counts were recorded for this clonotype. The gene calls are TRBV30 and TRBJ2-5; maybe TRBD2 (5 bases). The CDR3 is made up of 12 amino acids. From germline, CDR1 is GTSNPN and CDR2 SVGIG (reference sequence). V shed 5 bases and J shed 2 bases, with 9 bases lying between them. Written as DNA, the CDR3 is TGTGCCTGGGCGGGCAGGCAAGAGACCCAGTACTTC. The encoded protein is CAWAGRQETQYF.

For the CDR3, the DNA is TGCAGCGTTGTTCAGACCACAGATACGCAGTATTTT. It is translated as CSVVQTTDTQYF. J is TRBJ2-3 and V is TRBV29-1; D gene uncertain. Trimming cost V 4 bases and J 2 bases, with 7 bases left between them. CDR3 length: 12 residues. Germline V gives CDR1 SQVTM, CDR2 ANQGSEA.

The chain carries TRBV30 and TRBJ2-5; D might be TRBD1 (5 bases). V was trimmed by 2 bases and J by 7 bases, leaving 14 bases between them. The CDR3 has 13 amino acids. Germline V lookup: CDR1 GTSNPN, CDR2 SVGIG (reference sequence). The CDR3 coding sequence is TGTGCCTGGAGTCCAAGGACAACGGGGACCCAGTACTTC. Its protein is CAWSPRTTGTQYF. The variable domain in full, completed from reference TRBV30 and TRBJ2-5, reads SQTIHQWPATLVQPVGSPLSLECTVEGTSNPNLYWYRQAAGRGLQLLFYSVGIGQISSEVPQNLSASRPQDRQFILSSKKLLLSDSGFYLCAWSPRTTGTQYFGPGTRLLVL.

The chain has TRBV5-1 and TRBJ2-7; 9 nucleotides match TRBD1. In germline, CDR1 is SGHRS, CDR2 YFSETQ. J was trimmed by 5 bases and V by 6 bases; bases with no gene match: 6. The CDR3 loop spans 13 amino acids. The CDR3 spells CASIPTGGHEQYF. For the CDR3, the DNA is TGCGCCAGCATACCAACAGGGGGCCACGAGCAGTACTTC.

The chain is built from TRBV20-1 and TRBJ2-5, with D possibly TRBD2 on 5 matching bases. Trimming removed 3 bases at V and 5 bases at J, with 7 bases between. The CDR3 has 11 residues. Per germline, CDR1 DFQATT and CDR2 SNEGSKA (reference sequence). CDR3 bases: TGCAGTGCTAGGATAGCGGAGACCCAGTACTTC. It translates to CSARIAETQYF.

The rearrangement uses TRBV29-1 and TRBJ1-1; D is uncertain. Germline V gene sequence: CDR1 SQVTM, CDR2 ANQGSEA. The CDR3 length is 14 residues. V dropped 7 bases and J dropped 0 bases, with 15 bases sitting between them. The CDR3 spells CSAVWAGLNTEAFF. CDR3 DNA sequence: TGCAGCGCTGTCTGGGCAGGTTTGAACACTGAAGCTTTCTTT.

The chain recombines TRBV27 with TRBJ2-5, with D unresolved. From germline, CDR1 is MNHEY and CDR2 SMNVEV (reference sequence). V dropped 2 bases and J dropped 10 bases, with 14 bases sitting between them. The CDR3 is 13 amino acids. As DNA, the CDR3 is TGTGCCAGCAGTTTAGAGTACCTTGGCGACCAGTACTTC. This translates into CASSLEYLGDQYF.

This clonotype has only one observation. The V gene is TRBV4-1, the J gene TRBJ2-7, with D tentatively TRBD1 (5 bases). Germline V gene data show CDR1 as MGHRA and CDR2 as YSYEKL. V was shortened by 4 bases and J by 7 bases, with 11 bases between the two germline ends. There are 12 residues in the CDR3. This CDR3 is CASSPIPGEQYF. CDR3 nucleotide sequence: TGCGCCAGCAGCCCGATCCCAGGGGAGCAGTACTTC.

J is TRBJ2-7 and V is TRBV27, with D possibly being TRBD1 (6 bases). This CDR3 has 14 amino acids. V lost 6 bases and J 2 bases, leaving 14 bases between the germline ends. Germline V CDR1 and CDR2: MNHEY, SMNVEV (reference sequence). The CDR3 bases are TGTGCCAGCAGGAGACGGGACATGGCCTACGAGCAGTACTTC. It codes for CASRRRDMAYEQYF.

The chain recombines TRBV7-2 with TRBJ2-1; TRBD1 is a possible D gene (6 bases). CDR1 and CDR2 (germline): SGHTA, FQGNSA. The CDR3 totals 14 residues. V was clipped by 5 bases and J by 4 bases, with 12 bases between them. The CDR3 here is CASSPKTGYNEQFF. For the CDR3, the DNA is TGTGCCAGCAGCCCCAAGACAGGATACAATGAGCAGTTCTTC.

This clonotype occurred once. This chain connects TRBV29-1 to TRBJ2-5, with 9 bases aligning to TRBD2. The CDR3 length is 12 residues. The trim removed 6 bases at V and 4 bases at J, leaving 3 bases unmatched. Germline CDR1 reads SQVTM; CDR2 reads ANQGSEA. CDR3 DNA sequence: TGCAGCGTCGGGACTAGCATAGAGACCCAGTACTTC. This translates into CSVGTSIETQYF.

This chain links TRBV7-9 with TRBJ2-7, with a tentative D call TRBD1 (6 bases). Germline V lookup: CDR1 SEHNR, CDR2 FQNEAQ (reference sequence). This CDR3 spans 16 amino acids. V was clipped by 3 bases and J by 0 bases, with 15 bases between them. The CDR3 is CASSLGAGLSSYEQYF. DNA of the CDR3: TGTGCCAGCAGCTTGGGGGCCGGCCTTAGCTCCTACGAGCAGTACTTC.

The chain is built from TRBV4-2 and TRBJ1-1; 9 nucleotides agree with TRBD1. Trimming removed 4 bases from V and 8 bases from J; junction bases left unmatched: 5. CDR1 is LGHNA, CDR2 YNFKEQ, per germline. The CDR3 has 13 amino acids. CDR3 residues: CASSPRTGDEAFF. For the CDR3, the DNA is TGTGCCAGCAGCCCCCGGACAGGGGACGAAGCTTTCTTT.